This entry describes one TCR beta chain. The data belong to a study of monozygotic twins with inflammatory bowel disease. TCRdb re-called the 5' RACE reads and shows each CDR3 protein once, DNA omitted. This sample contains roughly 120,000 distinct CDR3 sequences. The CDR3 has 15 amino acids. Germline V gene sequence: CDR1 SGHNT, CDR2 YENEEA. The receptor was derived from a human donor with ulcerative colitis or Crohn's disease, or a healthy co-twin of an affected twin (not recorded which). The chain couples TRBV11-3 to TRBJ2-5; TCRdb indicates TRBD1, and absent DNA this call remains unverified. Sequencing input: blood. This CDR3 reads CASSLFGPQGETQYF.